The source of this T cell receptor (beta chain) is a study of molecular identifiers for immune sequencing clone quantification. Findings and limits, study-wide: Jurkat TCR RNA spiked in from one cell (amid about a million naive cells) was reportedly detectable. A shared barcode on identical TCR molecules could lead to underestimated sizes for highly expanded clones. Effector cells kept over 97% of their molecules in clones above 20 RNA copies, while naive cells kept under 1% there.

In preparing bulk TCR libraries, previously described methods and listed TCR primers were used. TCRdb re-derived calls from the PCR reads in MiXCR, one entry per CDR3 protein. Altogether approximately 500,000 distinct CDR3 sequences are present, about a quarter being singletons, with the ten largest covering around 0.76%. With respect to this clonotype: Its antigen is unidentified. A junction end diverges from the germline sequence, so it may reflect a read error.

The specimen was naive CD8+ T cells from blood, with Jurkat cell RNA spiked in. Subset specified: FACS-sorted CD8+CD4-CCR7+CD45RA+ naive T cells. This sequence was found in a human donor in good health. Some libraries in this study had Jurkat cell RNA spiked in.

The DNA of the CDR3 is TGTGCCAGCAGTGAAGGGGCAAACAGGGGGCGAGCTGAGGCTTTCTTT. Translating it yields CASSEGANRGRAEAFF. The chain couples TRBV6-1 to TRBJ1-1; 9 bases match TRBD1. The germline V gene has CDR1 MNHNS and CDR2 SASEGT. The length of the CDR3 is 16 residues.